This T cell receptor beta chain originates from a study of blood T cell repertoires in COVID-19 (TCRdb year 2020). Regarding the study in general: Samples from collaborators originated in the United States, Italy and Spain and spanned both the acute and convalescent phases of COVID-19. HLA class I and class II types, where available, came from metadata supplied by the sample provider rather than from assay-based typing. Subjects who had been exposed to COVID-19, were actively infected with it, or had recovered from it provided the deeply sampled blood TCRbeta repertoires that made up the dataset. The prospective study material was composed of cDNA or gDNA derived from T cells, B-cell-depleted T cells, or PBMCs. The samples were drawn from two sources: the first 160 participants of the ongoing ImmuneRACE study, and 1,000 to 1,500 subjects contributed by 6 global collaborators. The repertoires were made available in a free public database intended to serve as a resource for research on the immune response to SARS-CoV-2. Nearly every sample came with metadata listing a de-identified subject ID, COVID-19 status, age in years and sex. The investigation overall reported the following: How much clinical and demographic metadata was included differed by source and by participant, and the metadata was provided uncurated.

Sequences SGHTA (CDR1) and FQGNSA (CDR2) are obtained from the germline V gene. V lost 5 bases and J lost 4 bases; the stretch between them is 13 bases long. The cysteine opens and the phenylalanine closes a CDR3 of 14 amino acids. Only the CDR3 region is kept as DNA, spanning 42 bases read in frame from base 1. TCRbeta CDR3 regions were amplified from genomic DNA using the immunoSEQ Assay, a bias-controlled multiplex PCR. Regarding the original processing steps: Within the assay, amplification of reference gene primers was used to estimate how many nucleated cells each sample contained. To quantify the absolute abundance of each unique TCRbeta CDR3 rearrangement, sequence reads were collapsed and filtered. For each sample, productive Simpson clonality was calculated as the square root of Simpson's diversity index over productive rearrangements. In TCRdb, the immuneACCESS table is reduced to in-frame sequences with V and J assigned. These tables do not hold every clone; where another copy was compared, an unresolved V gene accounts for under half, and the others remain unexplained. The V and J calls and clone size come from that table; D and trimming were worked out from the DNA. The sample table holds 150,000 to 200,000 clones, of which around 80% were seen once. Roughly 18% of the sample is held by the ten biggest clonotypes.

Comments on this clone: The target of this receptor is not known. Within one base of it there is no much larger clone, and no base qualities were kept.

Collaborating institutions collected whole blood in K2EDTA tubes following their own protocols. For TCRbeta analysis, collaborators shipped samples as frozen whole blood, isolated PBMCs, or DNA extracted from either of those sample types. The receptor was derived from a woman older than 75 with acute or convalescent COVID-19. What was sequenced was peripheral blood. The chain was built from TRBV7-2 and TRBJ2-3, with no reliable assignment of the D segment. The DNA sequence reads TGTGCCAGCAGCCCCAGATGGCTAGCAGATACGCAGTATTTT. This encodes CASSPRWLADTQYF.